This T cell receptor beta chain derives from a study of shared clonotypes between healthy human individuals. Whole-study results and caveats: Generation probability values for non-shared clonotypes were lower than those for clonotypes shared by all four donors.

Germline-derived CDR1 and CDR2 are MDHEN and SYDVKM. After removal of 4 bases from V and 5 bases from J, the junction contained 5 bases not matched to a gene. The CDR3 length is 15 residues. Sequencing used immunoSEQ multiplex PCR; TCRdb keeps in-frame clones, though not all of them. The sample lists about 600,000 clones, roughly 97% seen once, with 0.057% in the top ten. The sample holds one count of this clone. Its antigen is still unknown. Sequenced: naive CD4+ T cells sorted from blood. Subset: CD45RA+ positively selected. This clonotype was obtained from a woman in her thirties in good health. The chain links TRBV28 to TRBJ2-2, with TRBD2 identical over 9 bases. CDR3: CASSSAGGPTGELFF. CDR3 DNA sequence: TGTGCCAGCAGTTCGGCGGGAGGGCCAACCGGGGAGCTGTTTTTT.